This is a list of T cell receptor beta chains from one sample in a study of T-cell reconstitution after alpha-beta-depleted transplantation in children. TCRdb itself ran the PCR reads through MiXCR, one entry per CDR3 protein. Seen here are more than 75,000 distinct CDR3 sequences, more than 20% observed once, and the top ten hold around 21%. The sample in question was PBMCs, obtained before TCRalphabeta/CD19-depleted stem cell transplant. Receptors originate from a boy under 10 years old with acute lymphoblastic leukemia, due to receive a stem cell transplant. The CDR3 runs from the conserved cysteine through the conserved F or W. The D gene is left open where the match is weak. Only some rows state a clone size, as once, few, many or a class for expanded clones.

J gene: TRBJ1-2; V gene: TRBV6-5; D gene: NA; clone size: NA; CDR3 length: 16; CDR3 protein: CASSYSVFPANYGYTF; CDR3 DNA: TGTGCCAGCAGTTACTCTGTTTTCCCAGCTAACTATGGCTACACCTTC
J gene: TRBJ2-1; V gene: TRBV5-1; D gene: NA; clone size: few; CDR3 length: 14; CDR3 protein: CASSLHRQGSEQFF; CDR3 DNA: TGCGCCAGCAGCTTGCATCGGCAGGGGAGTGAGCAGTTCTTC
J gene: TRBJ2-5; V gene: TRBV20-1; D gene: TRBD2; clone size: NA; CDR3 length: 15; CDR3 protein: CSGGLANELQETQYF; CDR3 DNA: TGCAGTGGGGGACTAGCGAACGAACTACAAGAGACCCAGTACTTC
J gene: TRBJ2-2; V gene: TRBV5-1; D gene: NA; clone size: NA; CDR3 length: 13; CDR3 protein: CASGERITGELFF; CDR3 DNA: TGCGCCAGCGGGGAGCGCATCACCGGGGAGCTGTTTTTT
J gene: TRBJ2-2; V gene: TRBV4-2; D gene: NA; clone size: NA; CDR3 length: 16; CDR3 protein: CASSQELRRDTGELFF; CDR3 DNA: TGTGCCAGCAGCCAAGAGTTGCGGAGGGACACCGGGGAGCTGTTTTTT
J gene: TRBJ2-1; V gene: TRBV29-1; D gene: NA; clone size: NA; CDR3 length: 11; CDR3 protein: CSAPAYNEQFF; CDR3 DNA: TGCAGCGCCCCAGCCTACAATGAGCAGTTCTTC
J gene: TRBJ2-2; V gene: TRBV4-3; D gene: TRBD1; clone size: NA; CDR3 length: 15; CDR3 protein: CASSQLPGGGGELFF; CDR3 DNA: TGCGCCAGCAGCCAGTTACCAGGGGGCGGCGGGGAGCTGTTTTTT
J gene: TRBJ2-5; V gene: TRBV5-1; D gene: NA; clone size: few; CDR3 length: 15; CDR3 protein: CASSLSVGKIQTQYF; CDR3 DNA: TGCGCCAGCAGCTTGAGTGTAGGGAAAATTCAGACCCAGTACTTC
J gene: TRBJ2-1; V gene: TRBV7-9; D gene: NA; clone size: NA; CDR3 length: 17; CDR3 protein: CASSLGSGAPDYNEQFF; CDR3 DNA: TGTGCCAGCAGCTTAGGCTCGGGAGCCCCCGACTACAATGAGCAGTTCTTC
J gene: TRBJ2-1; V gene: TRBV7-2; D gene: TRBD2; clone size: few; CDR3 length: 16; CDR3 protein: CASSARLAGGDNEQFF; CDR3 DNA: TGTGCCAGCAGCGCGCGACTAGCGGGAGGGGACAATGAGCAGTTCTTC
J gene: TRBJ2-7; V gene: TRBV9; D gene: TRBD2; clone size: few; CDR3 length: 15; CDR3 protein: CASSVGAGEVNEQYF; CDR3 DNA: TGTGCCAGCAGCGTAGGGGCGGGAGAGGTCAACGAGCAGTACTTC
J gene: TRBJ2-3; V gene: TRBV2; D gene: NA; clone size: few; CDR3 length: 11; CDR3 protein: CTSSDWDTQYF; CDR3 DNA: TGTACCAGCAGTGACTGGGATACGCAGTATTTT
J gene: TRBJ1-1; V gene: TRBV5-6; D gene: NA; clone size: NA; CDR3 length: 14; CDR3 protein: CASSQRLVLSEAFF; CDR3 DNA: TGTGCCAGCAGCCAGAGACTCGTACTCTCTGAAGCTTTCTTT
J gene: TRBJ1-1; V gene: TRBV5-6; D gene: NA; clone size: few; CDR3 length: 21; CDR3 protein: CASSVPVRGGGMDGENTEAFF; CDR3 DNA: TGTGCCAGCAGCGTTCCTGTCCGAGGTGGTGGAATGGATGGGGAGAACACTGAAGCTTTCTTT
J gene: TRBJ2-1; V gene: TRBV12-3/TRBV12-4; D gene: TRBD2; clone size: many; CDR3 length: 15; CDR3 protein: CASSPTSPNYNEQFF; CDR3 DNA: TGTGCCAGCAGTCCGACTAGCCCAAATTACAATGAGCAGTTCTTC
J gene: TRBJ1-1; V gene: TRBV24-1; D gene: NA; clone size: few; CDR3 length: 12; CDR3 protein: CAPTGGATEAFF; CDR3 DNA: TGTGCCCCAACCGGGGGGGCCACTGAAGCTTTCTTT
J gene: TRBJ1-1; V gene: TRBV18; D gene: NA; clone size: NA; CDR3 length: 15; CDR3 protein: CASSPRLAENTEAFF; CDR3 DNA: TGTGCCAGCTCACCGCGTTTGGCAGAGAACACTGAAGCTTTCTTT
J gene: TRBJ2-3; V gene: TRBV5-1; D gene: NA; clone size: NA; CDR3 length: 12; CDR3 protein: CASSIGASAQYF; CDR3 DNA: TGCGCCAGCAGCATAGGGGCCAGCGCGCAGTATTTT
J gene: TRBJ1-1; V gene: TRBV6-6; D gene: NA; clone size: NA; CDR3 length: 13; CDR3 protein: CASSYPGQEAAFF; CDR3 DNA: TGTGCCAGCAGTTACCCCGGACAAGAGGCAGCTTTCTTT
J gene: TRBJ1-5; V gene: TRBV7-2; D gene: NA; clone size: few; CDR3 length: 14; CDR3 protein: CASSITMGNQPQHF; CDR3 DNA: TGTGCCAGCAGCATAACAATGGGGAATCAGCCCCAGCATTTT
J gene: TRBJ2-3; V gene: TRBV6-1; D gene: NA; clone size: NA; CDR3 length: 16; CDR3 protein: CASTPRASGSTDTQYF; CDR3 DNA: TGTGCCAGCACCCCCCGCGCCAGCGGGAGCACAGATACGCAGTATTTT
J gene: TRBJ2-1; V gene: TRBV20-1; D gene: TRBD2; clone size: NA; CDR3 length: 15; CDR3 protein: CSAPAGLAAYNEQFF; CDR3 DNA: TGCAGTGCCCCAGCGGGACTAGCGGCTTACAATGAGCAGTTCTTC
J gene: TRBJ1-1; V gene: TRBV29-1; D gene: NA; clone size: NA; CDR3 length: 13; CDR3 protein: CSGWGAEVPEAFF; CDR3 DNA: TGCAGCGGGTGGGGGGCCGAGGTCCCTGAAGCTTTCTTT
J gene: TRBJ1-6; V gene: TRBV28; D gene: NA; clone size: many; CDR3 length: 12; CDR3 protein: CASTSFGTPLHF; CDR3 DNA: TGTGCCAGCACATCTTTCGGGACACCCCTCCACTTT
J gene: TRBJ2-7; V gene: TRBV7-2; D gene: TRBD1; clone size: few; CDR3 length: 15; CDR3 protein: CASSPKAGTAYEQYF; CDR3 DNA: TGTGCCAGCAGCCCGAAGGCCGGGACAGCCTACGAGCAGTACTTC
J gene: TRBJ2-2; V gene: TRBV7-8; D gene: TRBD1; clone size: few; CDR3 length: 16; CDR3 protein: CASSTSTGKGTGELFF; CDR3 DNA: TGTGCCAGCAGCACCTCGACAGGGAAGGGCACCGGGGAGCTGTTTTTT
J gene: TRBJ1-1; V gene: TRBV6-5; D gene: TRBD1; clone size: NA; CDR3 length: 18; CDR3 protein: CASSYSTGTGGMNTEAFF; CDR3 DNA: TGTGCCAGCAGTTACTCTACCGGGACAGGGGGGATGAACACTGAAGCTTTCTTT
J gene: TRBJ1-1; V gene: TRBV5-5; D gene: NA; clone size: NA; CDR3 length: 13; CDR3 protein: CASSLWADTEAFF; CDR3 DNA: TGTGCCAGCAGCTTGTGGGCCGACACTGAAGCTTTCTTT
J gene: TRBJ1-1; V gene: TRBV25-1; D gene: NA; clone size: many; CDR3 length: 14; CDR3 protein: CASSEGTRVAEAFF; CDR3 DNA: TGTGCCAGCAGTGAGGGGACAAGGGTCGCTGAAGCTTTCTTT
J gene: TRBJ1-1; V gene: TRBV5-5; D gene: NA; clone size: few; CDR3 length: 14; CDR3 protein: CASSLLPPNTEAFF; CDR3 DNA: TGTGCCAGCAGCTTACTTCCCCCGAACACTGAAGCTTTCTTT
J gene: TRBJ1-2; V gene: TRBV20-1; D gene: NA; clone size: few; CDR3 length: 14; CDR3 protein: CSARRSDRVGGYTF; CDR3 DNA: TGCAGTGCTAGGAGGTCCGACCGGGTGGGTGGCTACACCTTC
J gene: TRBJ2-1; V gene: TRBV29-1; D gene: TRBD1; clone size: many; CDR3 length: 13; CDR3 protein: CSVEGQGGPEKFF; CDR3 DNA: TGCAGCGTTGAGGGACAGGGAGGTCCGGAGAAGTTCTTC
J gene: TRBJ2-7; V gene: TRBV12-3/TRBV12-4; D gene: TRBD2; clone size: NA; CDR3 length: 16; CDR3 protein: CASRSTSQRRLYEQYF; CDR3 DNA: TGTGCCAGCAGATCGACTAGCCAGAGGAGGCTGTACGAGCAGTACTTC
J gene: TRBJ1-2; V gene: TRBV20-1; D gene: TRBD1; clone size: NA; CDR3 length: 13; CDR3 protein: CSARSQGAGGYTF; CDR3 DNA: TGCAGTGCTAGATCGCAGGGGGCCGGTGGCTACACCTTC
J gene: TRBJ1-1; V gene: TRBV18; D gene: NA; clone size: NA; CDR3 length: 13; CDR3 protein: CASSGEMNTEAFF; CDR3 DNA: TGTGCCAGCTCAGGGGAAATGAACACTGAAGCTTTCTTT
J gene: TRBJ1-1; V gene: TRBV20-1; D gene: NA; clone size: many; CDR3 length: 13; CDR3 protein: CSARAIQGTEAFF; CDR3 DNA: TGCAGTGCTAGAGCGATACAGGGTACTGAAGCTTTCTTT
J gene: TRBJ1-4; V gene: TRBV4-1; D gene: TRBD1; clone size: medium-sized; CDR3 length: 12; CDR3 protein: CASSHGLDRVLF; CDR3 DNA: TGCGCCAGCAGCCATGGCTTGGACAGGGTCCTTTTT
J gene: TRBJ2-2; V gene: TRBV5-4; D gene: NA; clone size: NA; CDR3 length: 12; CDR3 protein: CASSPEDGELFF; CDR3 DNA: TGTGCCAGCAGCCCCGAGGACGGGGAGCTGTTTTTT
J gene: TRBJ2-3; V gene: TRBV7-2; D gene: TRBD2; clone size: NA; CDR3 length: 16; CDR3 protein: CASLGLAGGPRDTQYF; CDR3 DNA: TGTGCCAGCTTGGGGCTAGCGGGAGGGCCGAGAGATACGCAGTATTTT
J gene: TRBJ2-5; V gene: TRBV29-1; D gene: NA; clone size: few; CDR3 length: 13; CDR3 protein: CSVFGGVGETQYF; CDR3 DNA: TGCAGCGTATTTGGGGGAGTGGGTGAGACCCAGTACTTC
J gene: TRBJ2-1; V gene: TRBV28; D gene: NA; clone size: NA; CDR3 length: 15; CDR3 protein: CASSLFTETNNEQFF; CDR3 DNA: TGTGCCAGCAGTTTATTCACAGAAACCAACAATGAGCAGTTCTTC
J gene: TRBJ1-1; V gene: TRBV28; D gene: NA; clone size: NA; CDR3 length: 14; CDR3 protein: CASAPTGRNTEAFF; CDR3 DNA: TGTGCCAGCGCTCCGACAGGAAGGAACACTGAAGCTTTCTTT
J gene: TRBJ2-1; V gene: TRBV4-3; D gene: NA; clone size: NA; CDR3 length: 15; CDR3 protein: CASSQENTRVSEQFF; CDR3 DNA: TGCGCCAGCAGCCAAGAGAATACCCGCGTCAGTGAGCAGTTCTTC
J gene: TRBJ1-5; V gene: TRBV2; D gene: NA; clone size: NA; CDR3 length: 12; CDR3 protein: CASSEVVGPQHF; CDR3 DNA: TGTGCCAGCAGTGAGGTGGTAGGGCCCCAGCATTTT
J gene: TRBJ2-3; V gene: TRBV7-8; D gene: TRBD2; clone size: few; CDR3 length: 16; CDR3 protein: CASSFSPGLDTDTQYF; CDR3 DNA: TGTGCCAGCAGCTTCTCCCCGGGACTAGACACAGATACGCAGTATTTT
J gene: TRBJ1-2; V gene: TRBV5-6; D gene: NA; clone size: few; CDR3 length: 14; CDR3 protein: CASSPTQTSGGYTF; CDR3 DNA: TGTGCCAGCAGCCCAACCCAGACCTCGGGTGGCTACACCTTC
J gene: TRBJ1-6; V gene: TRBV7-2; D gene: NA; clone size: once; CDR3 length: 13; CDR3 protein: CASSWRRDSPLHF; CDR3 DNA: TGTGCCAGCAGCTGGCGAAGGGATTCACCCCTCCACTTT
J gene: TRBJ2-5; V gene: TRBV7-7; D gene: TRBD2; clone size: NA; CDR3 length: 15; CDR3 protein: CASSGGLADQETQYF; CDR3 DNA: TGTGCCAGCAGCGGGGGACTAGCGGACCAAGAGACCCAGTACTTC
J gene: TRBJ2-7; V gene: TRBV20-1; D gene: NA; clone size: NA; CDR3 length: 18; CDR3 protein: CSAHPLLERPLLVYEQYF; CDR3 DNA: TGCAGTGCCCACCCACTCCTAGAGAGACCACTCCTAGTGTACGAGCAGTACTTC
J gene: TRBJ2-6; V gene: TRBV19; D gene: TRBD1; clone size: few; CDR3 length: 15; CDR3 protein: CASSVPTGEANVLTF; CDR3 DNA: TGTGCCAGTAGCGTTCCGACAGGGGAAGCCAACGTCCTGACTTTC
J gene: TRBJ2-1; V gene: TRBV7-3; D gene: NA; clone size: NA; CDR3 length: 16; CDR3 protein: CASSLTSGGLSYEQFF; CDR3 DNA: TGTGCCAGCAGCTTAACTAGCGGAGGCCTTTCGTATGAGCAGTTCTTC
J gene: TRBJ2-2; V gene: TRBV7-2; D gene: TRBD2; clone size: NA; CDR3 length: 17; CDR3 protein: CASSLASLAGHTGELFF; CDR3 DNA: TGTGCCAGCAGCTTAGCGAGTCTAGCGGGACACACCGGGGAGCTGTTTTTT
J gene: TRBJ2-7; V gene: TRBV10-3; D gene: NA; clone size: NA; CDR3 length: 8; CDR3 protein: CVGYEQYF; CDR3 DNA: TGTGTCGGTTACGAGCAGTACTTC
J gene: TRBJ2-2; V gene: TRBV19; D gene: TRBD1; clone size: few; CDR3 length: 16; CDR3 protein: CASSPGQGRWTGELFF; CDR3 DNA: TGTGCCAGTAGTCCGGGACAGGGAAGATGGACCGGGGAGCTGTTTTTT
J gene: TRBJ1-5; V gene: TRBV7-9; D gene: NA; clone size: NA; CDR3 length: 14; CDR3 protein: CASSSRDGFGPQHF; CDR3 DNA: TGTGCCAGCAGCTCCCGGGACGGCTTTGGGCCCCAGCATTTT
J gene: TRBJ2-7; V gene: TRBV6-1; D gene: NA; clone size: NA; CDR3 length: 15; CDR3 protein: CASSQRADFGGSRYF; CDR3 DNA: TGTGCCAGCAGTCAGCGAGCCGACTTTGGTGGGAGCAGGTACTTC